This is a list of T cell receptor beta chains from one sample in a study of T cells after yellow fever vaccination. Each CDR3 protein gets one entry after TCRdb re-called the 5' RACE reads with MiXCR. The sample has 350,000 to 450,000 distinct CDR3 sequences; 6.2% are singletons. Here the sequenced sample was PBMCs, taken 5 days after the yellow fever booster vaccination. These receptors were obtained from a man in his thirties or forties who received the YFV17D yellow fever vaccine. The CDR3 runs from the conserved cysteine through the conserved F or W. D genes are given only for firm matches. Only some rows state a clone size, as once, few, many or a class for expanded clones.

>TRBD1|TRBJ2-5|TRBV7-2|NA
TGTGCCAGCAGCCCCGGACAGGGTGGATCAGAGACCCAGTACTTC
CASSPGQGGSETQYF
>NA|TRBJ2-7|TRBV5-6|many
TGTGCCAGCAGCTTGCTGCAGGGGAAAGGGGAGCAGTACTTC
CASSLLQGKGEQYF
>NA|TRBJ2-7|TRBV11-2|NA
TGTGCCAGCAGCTCAGGGCGGGGGCAAGCCTACGAGCAGTACTTC
CASSSGRGQAYEQYF
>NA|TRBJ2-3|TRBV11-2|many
TGTGCCAGCAGCTCCAATGTTCATATGGGTATTATGCAGTATTTT
CASSSNVHMGIMQYF
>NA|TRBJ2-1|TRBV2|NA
TGTGCCAGCAGTGAAGGGCCCCGGGGTTACTATGAGCAGTTCTTC
CASSEGPRGYYEQFF
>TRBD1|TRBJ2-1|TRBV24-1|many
TGTGCCACCAGTAGGACAGGGGACAACTACAATGAGCAGTTCTTC
CATSRTGDNYNEQFF
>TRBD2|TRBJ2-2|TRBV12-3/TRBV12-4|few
TGTACCTTCTGTCCCCAAGTCGGAGCGGGAGTGAGGAACGGGGAGCTGTTTTTT
CTFCPQVGAGVRNGELFF
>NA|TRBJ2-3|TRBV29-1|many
TGCAGCGTACCTAGAGGGGCAAGCACAGATACGCAGTATTTT
CSVPRGASTDTQYF
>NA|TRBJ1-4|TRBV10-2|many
TGCGCCAGCAATCGGGGCCCTGGTGAAAAACTGTTTTTT
CASNRGPGEKLFF
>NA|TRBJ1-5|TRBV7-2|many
TGTGCCAGCAGCTCCCCTTCGGCAGGGGAGTATCAGCCCCAGCATTTT
CASSSPSAGEYQPQHF
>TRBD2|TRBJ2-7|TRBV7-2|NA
TGTGCCAGCAGCTCATTAGCGGGAAGGTACGAGCAGTACTTC
CASSSLAGRYEQYF
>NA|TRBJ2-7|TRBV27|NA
TGTGCCAGCAGTGCCCAGGTGGTTAGCTCCTACGAGCAGTACTTC
CASSAQVVSSYEQYF
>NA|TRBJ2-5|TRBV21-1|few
TGTGCCAGCAGCAAAGGTCGAGCCCAAGAGACCCAGTACTTC
CASSKGRAQETQYF
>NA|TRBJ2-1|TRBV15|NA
TGTGCCACCAGCAGAGATGGGGATGAGCAGTTCTTC
CATSRDGDEQFF
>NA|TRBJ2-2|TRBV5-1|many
TGCGCCAGCAGCTTTGGCAGCTTCAACACCGGGGAGCTGTTTTTT
CASSFGSFNTGELFF
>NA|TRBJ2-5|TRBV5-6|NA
TGTGCCAGCAGCTTGTTCCTAGCGCTATACCAAGAGACCCAGTACTTC
CASSLFLALYQETQYF
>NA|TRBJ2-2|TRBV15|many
TGTGCCACCAGCAGAGACAGGGCCAACACCGGGGAGCTGTTTTTT
CATSRDRANTGELFF
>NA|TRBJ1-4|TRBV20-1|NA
TGCAGTGCTAGCGACAGATATAATGAAAAACTGTTTTTT
CSASDRYNEKLFF
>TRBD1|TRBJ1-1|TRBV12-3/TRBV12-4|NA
TGTGCCAGCCACCCAGGGGGCAGCGGGAACACTGAAGCTTTCTTT
CASHPGGSGNTEAFF
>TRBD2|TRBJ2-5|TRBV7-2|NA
TGTGCCAGCAGCCTTGGGGCGGGAGTGGTAGAGACCCAGTACTTC
CASSLGAGVVETQYF
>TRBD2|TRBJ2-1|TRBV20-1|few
TGCAGTGCTGTCGGGACTAGCGGGAGGGCGGTTAAGGATGAGCAGTTCTTC
CSAVGTSGRAVKDEQFF
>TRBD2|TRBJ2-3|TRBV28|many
TGTGCCAGCAGTGCAGCGGGAGGGTATCGGGATACGCAGTATTTT
CASSAAGGYRDTQYF
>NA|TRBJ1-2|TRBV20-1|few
TGCAGTGCTGCGCAAGGGACCCCCCTTGGGTATGGCTACACCTTC
CSAAQGTPLGYGYTF
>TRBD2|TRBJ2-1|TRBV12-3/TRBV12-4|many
TGTGCCAGCAGTTCGACCGGGACTAGCGGGAGTAATGAGCAGTTCTTC
CASSSTGTSGSNEQFF
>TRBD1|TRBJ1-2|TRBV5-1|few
TGCGCCAGCAGCCCGAGGACAGGGACAGAATATGGCTACACCTTC
CASSPRTGTEYGYTF
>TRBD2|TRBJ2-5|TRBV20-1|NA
TGCAGTGCTAGGGCCTGGACTAGCGGGAGGGCAGCGGAGACCCAGTACTTC
CSARAWTSGRAAETQYF
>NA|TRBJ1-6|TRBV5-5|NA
TGTGCCAGCAGCTTGGACAGCTATAATTCACCCCTCCACTTT
CASSLDSYNSPLHF
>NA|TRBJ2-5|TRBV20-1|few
TGCAGTGCTAGGGGGTTACAGGCGGGGGAGACCCAGTACTTC
CSARGLQAGETQYF
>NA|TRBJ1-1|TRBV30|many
TGTGCCTGGAGTGTACTGGGTGCGGCTTTCTTT
CAWSVLGAAFF
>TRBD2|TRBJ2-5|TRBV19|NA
TGTGCCAGTAGTACCCGGGGTAGCGGGAGGGCCACGGAGACCCAGTACTTC
CASSTRGSGRATETQYF
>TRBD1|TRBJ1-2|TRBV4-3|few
TGCGCCAGCAGCCCGGACAGGGGGGCCTATGGCTACACCTTC
CASSPDRGAYGYTF
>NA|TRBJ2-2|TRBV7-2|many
TGTGCCAGCAGCTCTCGGGTTAGCGCGAACACCGGGGAGCTGTTTTTT
CASSSRVSANTGELFF
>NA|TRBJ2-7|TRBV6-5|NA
TGTGCCATAGGGCTCAGGGTTGATAAGTTAGGGGCTTCCAGGGGAGACGAGCAGTACTTC
CAIGLRVDKLGASRGDEQYF
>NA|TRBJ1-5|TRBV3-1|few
TGTGCCAGCTCCCAGCAGGTCGCTTGCACACAGCCCCAGCATTTT
CASSQQVACTQPQHF
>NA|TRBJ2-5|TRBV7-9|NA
TGTGCCAGCAGCGGAGTTGCCAGTCAAGAGACCCAGTACTTC
CASSGVASQETQYF
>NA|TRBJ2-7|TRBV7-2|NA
TGTGCCAGCAGCCGAGACAGATACTCCTACGAGCAGTACTTC
CASSRDRYSYEQYF
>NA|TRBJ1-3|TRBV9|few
TGTGCCAGCAGCGCGAATGGAAACACCATATATTTT
CASSANGNTIYF
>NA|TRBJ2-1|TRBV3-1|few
TGTGCCAGCAGCCAAGGGGGAGTGCAGTTCTTC
CASSQGGVQFF
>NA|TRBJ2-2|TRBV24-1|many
TGTGCCTCCCAAGAGGGCCGCCGTTCGAGTGTCACCGGGGAGCTGTTTTTT
CASQEGRRSSVTGELFF
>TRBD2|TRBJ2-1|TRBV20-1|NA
TGCAGTGCTAGAGATACTAGCGGGAGAGCCTACAATGAGCAGTTCTTC
CSARDTSGRAYNEQFF
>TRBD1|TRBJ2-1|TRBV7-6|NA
TGTGCCAGCTCCACCGCAGGGGGAGTCAATGAGCAGTTCTTC
CASSTAGGVNEQFF
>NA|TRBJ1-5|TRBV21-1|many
TGTGCCAGCAGCAAAGGAGGGGAAACAGGGGATAGCAATCAGCCCCAGCATTTT
CASSKGGETGDSNQPQHF
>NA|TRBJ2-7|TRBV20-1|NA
TGCAGTGCTAAGGTAGCGAGGAGGGAGCAGTACTTC
CSAKVARREQYF
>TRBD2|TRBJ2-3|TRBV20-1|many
TGCAGTGCGGGAGAGAGCGGGAGGGTGGCAGATACGCAGTATTTT
CSAGESGRVADTQYF
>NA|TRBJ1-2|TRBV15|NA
TGTGCCACTTCGACAGGCTCGTACTATGGCTACACCTTC
CATSTGSYYGYTF
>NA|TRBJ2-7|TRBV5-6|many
TGTGCCAGCAGCTTCTGGCAGAGCTACGAGCAGTACTTC
CASSFWQSYEQYF
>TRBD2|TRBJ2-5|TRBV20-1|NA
TGCAGTGCTCGACTAGCGGGAGCGCGGGAGACCCAGTACTTC
CSARLAGARETQYF
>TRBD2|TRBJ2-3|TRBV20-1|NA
TGCAGTGCTAGACCTAGCGGGGCCAAGTATTACACAGATACGCAGTATTTT
CSARPSGAKYYTDTQYF
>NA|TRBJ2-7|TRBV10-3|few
TGTGCCATCATCGGGCAGTACTTC
CAIIGQYF
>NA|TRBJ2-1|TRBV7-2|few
TGTGCCAGCAGCTCCTTATGGGCGGGACATTACAATGAGCAGTTCTTC
CASSSLWAGHYNEQFF
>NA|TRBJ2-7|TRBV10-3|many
TGTGCCATCAGTTACACCGACGGGGACTACGAGCAGTACTTC
CAISYTDGDYEQYF
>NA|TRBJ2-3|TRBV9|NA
TGTGCCAGCAGCGCCCGGGACGTAGCTACCACAGATACGCAGTATTTT
CASSARDVATTDTQYF
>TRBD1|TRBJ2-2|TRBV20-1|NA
TGCTGTGCTAGGGATTTGTCGGGACAGGGGAACCCCGGGGAGCTGTTTTTT
CCARDLSGQGNPGELFF
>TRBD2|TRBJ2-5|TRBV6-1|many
TGTGCCAGCAGAACTAGCGGAGTCAGAGGGGAGACCCAGTACTTC
CASRTSGVRGETQYF
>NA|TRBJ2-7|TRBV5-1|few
TGCGCCAGCAGCTTTTTAGCAGGGACGGCTTATGAGAACGAGCAGTACTTC
CASSFLAGTAYENEQYF
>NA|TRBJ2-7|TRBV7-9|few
TGTGCCAGCAGCTTAGTCACCGGGTTCTCCTACGAGCAGTACTTC
CASSLVTGFSYEQYF